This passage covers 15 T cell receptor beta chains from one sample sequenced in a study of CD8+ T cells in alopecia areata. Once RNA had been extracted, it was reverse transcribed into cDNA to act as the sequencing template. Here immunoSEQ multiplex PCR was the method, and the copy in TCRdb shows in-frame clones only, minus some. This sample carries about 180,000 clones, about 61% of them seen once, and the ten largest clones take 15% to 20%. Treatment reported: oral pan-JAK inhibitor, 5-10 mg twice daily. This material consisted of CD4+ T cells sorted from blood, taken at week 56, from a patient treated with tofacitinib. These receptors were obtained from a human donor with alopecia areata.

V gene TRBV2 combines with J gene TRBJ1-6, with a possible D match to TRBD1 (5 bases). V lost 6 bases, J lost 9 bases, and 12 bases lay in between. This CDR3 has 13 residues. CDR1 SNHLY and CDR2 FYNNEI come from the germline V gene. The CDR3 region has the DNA TGTGCCAGCAGGGGACCTGGGGTTTCACCCCTCCACTTT. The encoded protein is CASRGPGVSPLHF.

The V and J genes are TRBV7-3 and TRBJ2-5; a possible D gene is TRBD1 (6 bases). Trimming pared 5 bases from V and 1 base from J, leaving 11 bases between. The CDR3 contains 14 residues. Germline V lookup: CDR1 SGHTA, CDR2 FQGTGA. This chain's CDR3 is CASSLNRAQETQYF. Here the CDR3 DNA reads TGTGCCAGCAGCCTAAACAGGGCCCAAGAGACCCAGTACTTC.

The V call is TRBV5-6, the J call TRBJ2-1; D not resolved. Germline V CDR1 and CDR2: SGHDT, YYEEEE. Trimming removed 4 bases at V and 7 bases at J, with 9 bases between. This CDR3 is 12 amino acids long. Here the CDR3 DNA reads TGTGCCAGCAGCCACCAGTATAATGAGCAGTTCTTC. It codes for CASSHQYNEQFF.

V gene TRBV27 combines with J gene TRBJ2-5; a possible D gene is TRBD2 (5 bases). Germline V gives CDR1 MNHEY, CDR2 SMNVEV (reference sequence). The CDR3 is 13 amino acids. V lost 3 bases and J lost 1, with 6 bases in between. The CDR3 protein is CASSFRGQETQYF. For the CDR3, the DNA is TGTGCCAGCAGTTTCCGGGGCCAAGAGACCCAGTACTTC.

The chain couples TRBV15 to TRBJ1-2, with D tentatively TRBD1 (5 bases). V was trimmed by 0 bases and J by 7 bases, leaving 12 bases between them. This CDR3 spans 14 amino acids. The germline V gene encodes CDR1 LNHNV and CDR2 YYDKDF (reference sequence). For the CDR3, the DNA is TGTGCCACCAGCAGAGATCGAGGGGCGTCTGGCTACACCTTC. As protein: CATSRDRGASGYTF.

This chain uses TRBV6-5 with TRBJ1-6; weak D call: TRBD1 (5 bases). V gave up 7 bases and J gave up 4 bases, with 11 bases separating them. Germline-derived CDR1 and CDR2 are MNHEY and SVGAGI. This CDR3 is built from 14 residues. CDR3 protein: CASTSGGYNSPLHF. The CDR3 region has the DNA TGTGCCAGCACCTCCGGGGGGTATAATTCACCCCTCCACTTT.

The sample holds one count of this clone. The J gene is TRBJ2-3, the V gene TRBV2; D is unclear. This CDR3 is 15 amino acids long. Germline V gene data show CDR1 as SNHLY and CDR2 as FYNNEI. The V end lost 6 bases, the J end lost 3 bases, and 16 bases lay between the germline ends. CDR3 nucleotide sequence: TGTGCCAGCAGCCCCGGACGGATACTAACAGATACGCAGTATTTT. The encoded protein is CASSPGRILTDTQYF.

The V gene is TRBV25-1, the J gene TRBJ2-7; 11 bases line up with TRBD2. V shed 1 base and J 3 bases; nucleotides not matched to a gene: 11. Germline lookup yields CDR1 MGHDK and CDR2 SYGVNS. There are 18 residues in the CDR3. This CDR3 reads CASSESPLAGGRHYEQYF. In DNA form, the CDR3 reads TGTGCCAGCAGTGAATCGCCGCTAGCGGGGGGCCGTCACTACGAGCAGTACTTC.

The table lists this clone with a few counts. For the CDR3, the DNA is TGCAGCGCCGGGGACAGACGCAATCAGCCCCAGCATTTT. It is translated as CSAGDRRNQPQHF. The chain uses TRBV29-1 and TRBJ1-5; the match to TRBD1 covers 7 bases. The CDR3 totals 13 residues. The germline V gene has CDR1 SQVTM and CDR2 ANQGSEA. The V segment lost 7 bases and the J segment 2 bases; nucleotides outside the gene matches: 5.

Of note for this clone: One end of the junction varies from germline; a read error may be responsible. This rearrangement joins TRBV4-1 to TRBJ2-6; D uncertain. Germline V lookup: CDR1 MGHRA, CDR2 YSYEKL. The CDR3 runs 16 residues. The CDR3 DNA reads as TGTGCCAGCAGCCAAGATTGGGCGAGAGGGGCCAACGTCCTGACTTTC. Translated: CASSQDWARGANVLTF.

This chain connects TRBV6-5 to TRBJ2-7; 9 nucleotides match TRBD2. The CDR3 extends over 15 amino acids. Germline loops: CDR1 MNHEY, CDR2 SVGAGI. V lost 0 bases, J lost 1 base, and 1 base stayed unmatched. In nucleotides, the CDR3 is TGTGCCAGCAGTTACTCGACTAGCGGATCCTACGAGCAGTACTTC. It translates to CASSYSTSGSYEQYF.

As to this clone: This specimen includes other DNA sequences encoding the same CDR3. The CDR3 sequence is CSVVAGGGNQPQHF. CDR3 coding DNA: TGCAGCGTTGTGGCAGGAGGAGGCAATCAGCCCCAGCATTTT. V gene TRBV29-1 combines with J gene TRBJ1-5, with D unclear. The CDR3 covers 14 residues. The V gene's germline CDR1 is SQVTM and CDR2 ANQGSEA. Trimming took 4 bases from V and 2 from J, leaving 12 bases between them.

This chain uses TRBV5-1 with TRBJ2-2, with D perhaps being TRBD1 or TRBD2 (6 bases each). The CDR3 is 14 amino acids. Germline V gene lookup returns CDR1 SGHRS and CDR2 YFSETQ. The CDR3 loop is CATTRGENTGELFF. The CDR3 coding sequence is TGCGCGACAACGAGGGGGGAGAACACCGGGGAGCTGTTTTTT.

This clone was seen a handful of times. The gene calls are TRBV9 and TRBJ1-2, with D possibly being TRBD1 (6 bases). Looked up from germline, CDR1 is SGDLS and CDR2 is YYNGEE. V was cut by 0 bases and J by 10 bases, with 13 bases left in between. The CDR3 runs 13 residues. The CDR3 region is CASSVVEGGIYTF. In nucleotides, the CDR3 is TGTGCCAGCAGCGTAGTAGAAGGGGGGATCTACACCTTC.

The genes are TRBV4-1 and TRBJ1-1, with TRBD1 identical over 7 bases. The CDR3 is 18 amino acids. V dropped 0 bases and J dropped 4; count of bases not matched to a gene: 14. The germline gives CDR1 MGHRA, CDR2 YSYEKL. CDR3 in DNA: TGCGCCAGCAGCCAAGAGGGCAGGGGGGGCGTATACGGCACTGAAGCTTTCTTT. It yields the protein CASSQEGRGGVYGTEAFF.